The clone carrying this T cell receptor (beta chain) was seen a few times. The antigen is not known. This sample was included in a study of T cells after yellow fever vaccination. Study overall: Researchers used SMART-Seq v4 Ultra Low Input to prepare fractions that had low cell numbers. Study findings and constraints: Subsequent booster samples again held most clones from primary vaccination (under 98% CD4, 85% to 90% CD8).

From the 5' RACE reads, TCRdb called clonotypes with MiXCR, one entry per CDR3 protein. The data contain some 600,000 distinct CDR3 sequences, roughly 12% of them seen just once; the ten biggest clones take up 15%. V gave up 6 bases and J gave up 7 bases, with 9 bases separating them. This CDR3 comprises 12 residues. Per germline, CDR1 MNHEY and CDR2 SMNVEV (reference sequence). J is TRBJ2-2 and V is TRBV27; the D is unclear. The clonotype originates from a young man who received the YFV17D yellow fever vaccine. Sequencing was performed on PBMCs, taken on the day of the yellow fever booster vaccination. The CDR3 loop is CASSPRIGELFF. The CDR3 nucleotides are TGTGCCAGCAGCCCACGGATCGGGGAGCTGTTTTTT.